These T cell receptor beta chains were read from a single sample in a study of vaccination effects on CD4 cells after COVID-19. Repertoires were generated with immunoSEQ multiplex PCR, while TCRdb's copy carries only in-frame clones and drops some. The sample has approximately 74,000 clones; approximately 72% are singletons. These TCRs are of unknown antigen specificity. The sequencing used CD4+ T cells from PBMCs cultured with HCoV-NL63 spike peptides, collected before COVID-19 vaccination. The receptors shown here come from a human donor who received a COVID-19 vaccine. Both conserved end residues are part of each CDR3. Fields, in order: clone size, J gene, V gene, D gene, CDR3 length, CDR3 protein, CDR3 DNA. The D gene is left open where the match is weak. Only some rows state a clone size, as once, few, many or a class for expanded clones.

>.|TRBJ1-3|TRBV4-1|TRBD1|16
CASSQIDRGLGNTIYF
TGCGCCAGCAGCCAAATCGACAGGGGGCTTGGAAACACCATATATTTT
>.|TRBJ2-3|TRBV4-1|TRBD1|17
CASSQVGRDRESDTQYF
TGCGCCAGCAGCCAAGTAGGTCGGGACAGGGAATCAGATACGCAGTATTTT
>.|TRBJ2-5|TRBV24-1|.|13
CATRGTEQETQYF
TGTGCCACCAGGGGGACTGAACAAGAGACCCAGTACTTC
>.|TRBJ2-2|TRBV11-2|.|15
CASSQEPGTTGELFF
TGTGCCAGCAGCCAGGAACCGGGGACCACCGGGGAGCTGTTTTTT
>.|TRBJ1-4|TRBV13|.|12
CASSIRNEKLFF
TGTGCCAGCAGCATAAGAAATGAAAAACTGTTTTTT
>.|TRBJ1-6|TRBV5-1|.|15
CASSLNQGPNSPLHF
TGCGCCAGCAGCTTGAACCAGGGGCCAAATTCACCCCTCCACTTT
>.|TRBJ2-1|TRBV18|.|13
CASSPSPNNEQFF
TGTGCCAGCTCACCAAGTCCTAACAATGAGCAGTTCTTC
>.|TRBJ2-2|TRBV14|.|15
CASSPKGPGTGELFF
TGTGCCAGCAGCCCGAAAGGGCCTGGAACCGGGGAGCTGTTTTTT
>.|TRBJ2-2|TRBV18|TRBD2|15
CASSTGLAGTGELFF
TGTGCCAGCTCAACGGGACTAGCGGGCACCGGGGAGCTGTTTTTT
>few|TRBJ1-5|TRBV6-6|TRBD1|15
CASSYGDRAGQPQHF
TGTGCCAGCAGTTACGGGGACAGGGCCGGGCAGCCCCAGCATTTT
>.|TRBJ1-4|TRBV10-2|.|14
CASREQGVGEKLFF
TGCGCCAGCCGAGAACAGGGAGTCGGGGAAAAACTGTTTTTT
>.|TRBJ1-4|TRBV7-3|.|18
CASSLIGRVGIAGRKLFF
TGTGCCAGCAGCTTAATCGGCAGGGTGGGGATTGCCGGGCGAAAACTGTTTTTT
>few|TRBJ1-1|TRBV30|.|15
CAWSVKTDTNTEAFF
TGTGCCTGGAGTGTAAAGACAGACACGAACACTGAAGCTTTCTTT
>.|TRBJ1-5|TRBV6-5|.|15
CASRRQIYSNQPQHF
TGTGCCAGCAGAAGACAGATTTATAGCAATCAGCCCCAGCATTTT
>.|TRBJ1-2|TRBV24-1|.|15
CATSDGRQGINGYTF
TGTGCCACCAGTGATGGCCGGCAGGGTATTAATGGCTACACCTTC
>.|TRBJ1-4|TRBV12-5|.|14
CASGFLPGVEKLFF
TGTGCTAGTGGTTTCCTCCCCGGGGTTGAAAAACTGTTTTTT
>once|TRBJ1-4|TRBV19|.|18
CASSIFLFIPTANEKLFF
TGTGCCAGTAGTATTTTCTTGTTTATCCCCACCGCAAATGAAAAACTGTTTTTT
>.|TRBJ1-1|TRBV6-2/TRBV6-3|.|13
CASSYSTIYEAFF
TGTGCCAGCAGTTACTCCACGATTTATGAAGCTTTCTTT
>once|TRBJ2-5|TRBV5-1|.|16
CASSLAWGGASETQYF
TGCGCCAGCAGCTTGGCCTGGGGGGGGGCTTCAGAGACCCAGTACTTC
>.|TRBJ1-3|TRBV28|TRBD1|16
CASSLPDRVRGNTIYF
TGTGCCAGCAGTCTTCCCGACAGGGTCAGGGGAAACACCATATATTTT
>.|TRBJ2-1|TRBV18|TRBD1|15
CASSPPLQGAFEQFF
TGTGCCAGCTCACCACCGTTACAGGGGGCGTTTGAGCAGTTCTTC
>.|TRBJ2-6|TRBV24-1|.|17
CATIHRYGRSGANVLTF
TGTGCCACCATCCATCGCTATGGACGGTCTGGGGCCAACGTCCTGACTTTC
>.|TRBJ2-3|TRBV2|TRBD1|18
CASSLVPGQARDTDTQYF
TGTGCCAGCAGCCTAGTCCCGGGACAGGCTCGGGACACAGATACGCAGTATTTT
>.|TRBJ1-2|TRBV5-1|.|15
CASSQGTPAGYGYTF
TGCGCCAGCAGCCAAGGGACTCCAGCCGGCTATGGCTACACCTTC
>.|TRBJ1-6|TRBV9|TRBD1|17
CASSVGQGSSYNSPLHF
TGTGCCAGCAGCGTGGGACAGGGCTCTTCCTATAATTCACCCCTCCACTTT
>.|TRBJ1-1|TRBV2|TRBD1|14
CASRRRTGPTEAFF
TGTGCCAGCAGACGAAGGACAGGGCCCACTGAAGCTTTCTTT
>.|TRBJ1-1|TRBV6-6|.|14
CASSARGDSYEAFF
TGTGCCAGCAGCGCCCGGGGGGACTCGTATGAAGCTTTCTTT
>.|TRBJ1-1|TRBV28|TRBD1|15
CASSSPGQINTEAFF
TGTGCCAGCAGTTCGCCGGGACAGATAAACACTGAAGCTTTCTTT
>.|TRBJ2-5|TRBV7-8|.|13
CASSFGAQETQYF
TGTGCCAGCAGCTTCGGGGCTCAAGAGACCCAGTACTTC
>.|TRBJ1-4|TRBV5-1|.|15
CASSLAGATNEKLFF
TGCGCCAGCAGCTTGGCCGGGGCAACTAATGAAAAACTGTTTTTT
>.|TRBJ1-3|TRBV4-1|.|15
CASSQVLSSGNTIYF
TGCGCCAGCAGCCAAGTCCTGAGCTCTGGAAACACCATATATTTT
>.|TRBJ2-2|TRBV2|TRBD1|13
CASSGTGPGELFF
TGTGCCAGCAGCGGGACAGGGCCCGGGGAGCTGTTTTTT
>.|TRBJ2-3|TRBV7-3|.|14
CASSLRVSPDTQYF
TGTGCCAGCAGCTTAAGGGTTAGCCCAGATACGCAGTATTTT
>.|TRBJ1-5|TRBV6-5|TRBD1|15
CASSSRDRGGQPQHF
TGTGCCAGCAGTTCCCGGGACAGGGGAGGTCAGCCCCAGCATTTT
>once|TRBJ2-5|TRBV14|.|14
CASSRRGGEETQYF
TGTGCCAGCAGCCGACGGGGCGGCGAAGAGACCCAGTACTTC
>.|TRBJ1-6|TRBV12-3/TRBV12-4|TRBD1|12
CADGQGGSPLHF
TGTGCAGATGGACAGGGTGGTTCACCCCTCCACTTT
>.|TRBJ1-1|TRBV28|.|13
CASSNPRVGEAFF
TGTGCCAGCAGCAATCCCAGGGTCGGTGAAGCTTTCTTT
>few|TRBJ1-5|TRBV7-3|TRBD1|14
CASSPGQGSQPQHF
TGTGCCAGCAGCCCGGGACAGGGAAGCCAGCCCCAGCATTTT
>.|TRBJ1-2|TRBV30|TRBD1|14
CAWSGTGVNYGYTF
TGTGCCTGGAGTGGGACAGGGGTGAACTATGGCTACACCTTC
>.|TRBJ2-2|TRBV5-1|.|14
CASSGGPNTGELFF
TGCGCCAGCAGTGGGGGTCCCAACACCGGGGAGCTGTTTTTT
>.|TRBJ1-6|TRBV4-3|.|17
CASSQSHFPGNNSPLHF
TGCGCCAGCAGCCAATCACATTTCCCGGGGAATAATTCACCCCTCCACTTT
>.|TRBJ1-1|TRBV30|.|14
CAWSLGGWNTEAFF
TGTGCCTGGAGTTTGGGGGGCTGGAACACTGAAGCTTTCTTT
>.|TRBJ2-3|TRBV15|TRBD2|16
CATSWGRRGGTDTQYF
TGTGCCACCAGCTGGGGTCGGCGGGGGGGCACAGATACGCAGTATTTT
>.|TRBJ1-1|TRBV12-3/TRBV12-4|.|11
CASSLRGRAFF
TGTGCCAGCAGTTTACGCGGTCGAGCTTTCTTT
>.|TRBJ1-1|TRBV5-1|.|19
CASSLGIWGTITENTEAFF
TGCGCCAGCAGCTTGGGTATTTGGGGGACAATCACCGAGAACACTGAAGCTTTCTTT
>.|TRBJ2-2|TRBV2|TRBD1|19
CASSETGGTPSSDTGELFF
TGTGCCAGCAGTGAGACAGGGGGGACTCCCTCGTCGGACACCGGGGAGCTGTTTTTT
>.|TRBJ2-1|TRBV6-5|.|15
CASSLQLSSYNEQFF
TGTGCCAGCAGTCTACAGCTAAGCTCCTACAATGAGCAGTTCTTC
>.|TRBJ1-1|TRBV6-5|.|13
CASSYSVGGQAFF
TGTGCCAGCAGTTACTCGGTGGGGGGGCAGGCTTTCTTT
>.|TRBJ1-6|TRBV30|.|16
CAWSVIRSSYNSPLHF
TGTGCCTGGAGTGTAATCCGGAGCTCCTATAATTCACCCCTCCACTTT
>.|TRBJ2-3|TRBV5-5|.|15
CASRRRGAFTDTQYF
TGTGCCAGCAGGCGGAGAGGGGCCTTCACAGATACGCAGTATTTT
>.|TRBJ2-3|TRBV6-4|.|13
CASSDSYRDTQYF
TGTGCCAGCAGTGACTCATACAGGGATACGCAGTATTTT
>.|TRBJ2-2|TRBV7-3|.|13
CASSLTSTGELFF
TGTGCCAGCAGCTTAACGAGTACCGGGGAGCTGTTTTTT
>.|TRBJ1-6|TRBV28|.|17
CASRTGGQSSYNSPLHF
TGTGCCAGCCGGACGGGGGGGCAGAGCTCCTATAATTCACCCCTCCACTTT
>.|TRBJ1-2|TRBV3-1/TRBV3-2|.|15
CASSQGTGSNYGYTF
TGTGCCAGCAGCCAAGGAACAGGCTCTAACTATGGCTACACCTTC
>.|TRBJ2-1|TRBV9|TRBD2|16
CASSTRGGSSYNEQFF
TGTGCCAGCAGCACTCGGGGGGGAAGCTCCTACAATGAGCAGTTCTTC
>.|TRBJ1-5|TRBV30|.|14
CAWSEGAFVQPQHF
TGTGCCTGGAGTGAGGGAGCGTTCGTTCAGCCCCAGCATTTT
>once|TRBJ2-2|TRBV7-2|.|15
CASSHQGSNTGELFF
TGTGCCAGCAGCCATCAGGGGTCGAACACCGGGGAGCTGTTTTTT